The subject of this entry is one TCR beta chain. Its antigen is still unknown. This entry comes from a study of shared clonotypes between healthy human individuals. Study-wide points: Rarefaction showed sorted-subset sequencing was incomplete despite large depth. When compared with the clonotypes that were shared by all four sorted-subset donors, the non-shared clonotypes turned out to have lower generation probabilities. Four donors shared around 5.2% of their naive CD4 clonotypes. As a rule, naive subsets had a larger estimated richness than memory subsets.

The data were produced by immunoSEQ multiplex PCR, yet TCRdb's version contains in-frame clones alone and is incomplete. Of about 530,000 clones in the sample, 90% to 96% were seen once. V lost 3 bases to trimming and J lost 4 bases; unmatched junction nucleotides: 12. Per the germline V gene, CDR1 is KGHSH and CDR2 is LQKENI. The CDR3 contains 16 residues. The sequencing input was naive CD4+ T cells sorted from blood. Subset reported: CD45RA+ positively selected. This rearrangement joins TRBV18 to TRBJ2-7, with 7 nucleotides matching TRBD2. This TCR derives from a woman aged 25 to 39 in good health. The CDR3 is CASSPYMRGGRYEQYF. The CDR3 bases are TGTGCCAGCTCACCTTACATGCGGGGAGGGCGTTACGAGCAGTACTTC.